Listed below are T cell receptor beta chains from one sample, sequenced in a study of T cells after yellow fever vaccination. TCRdb reprocessed the 5' RACE reads with MiXCR, giving one entry per CDR3 protein. Of about 300,000 distinct CDR3 sequences listed, around 7% were seen once; the top ten hold 15% to 20%. This sample comprised PBMCs, obtained approximately 47 days after the first yellow fever vaccination. The receptors here all came from a man in his late teens or twenties who received the YFV17D yellow fever vaccine. Both conserved end residues are part of each CDR3. A D gene is named only where the DNA matches it firmly. Clone size is not always given. Where it is, it says once, few, many or a class for expanded clones.

D gene,V gene,clone size,J gene,CDR3 DNA,CDR3 protein
TRBD1,TRBV7-2,many,TRBJ2-1,TGTGCCAGCAGCATCGACAGGGGGGCAATTTTCTTC,CASSIDRGAIFF
.,TRBV25-1,.,TRBJ1-2,TGTGCCAGCAGTGAATTCGGGGGACACAACTTCTATGGCTACACCTTC,CASSEFGGHNFYGYTF
.,TRBV21-1,.,TRBJ2-5,TGTGCCAGCAGCACAAGAGGACAGGGTTTGGAGACCCAGTACTTC,CASSTRGQGLETQYF
.,TRBV24-1,.,TRBJ2-1,TGTGCCACCAGTGATTTGCGCGCTGGCTCCTACAATGAGCAGTTCTTC,CATSDLRAGSYNEQFF
TRBD1,TRBV5-6,few,TRBJ2-5,TGTGCCAGCAGCCCGGTCTCAGGGGGCCGGGAGACCCAGTACTTC,CASSPVSGGRETQYF
TRBD1,TRBV7-6,.,TRBJ2-3,TGTGCCAGCAGCTTAAGCAGGGGGTACACAGATACGCAGTATTTT,CASSLSRGYTDTQYF
.,TRBV5-4,few,TRBJ2-2,TGTGCCAGCAGCTCCCTACAGGGAGGGTACACCGGGGAGCTGTTTTTT,CASSSLQGGYTGELFF
.,TRBV4-1,few,TRBJ2-2,TGCGCCAGCAGCCCCTTCAGCCGACAGGTTTTCAACGGGGAGCTGTTTTTT,CASSPFSRQVFNGELFF
.,TRBV28,few,TRBJ2-2,TGTGCCAGCAGCTCGTGGGGGGGGCCTGGAACCGGGGAGCTGTTTTTT,CASSSWGGPGTGELFF
.,TRBV5-6,few,TRBJ1-1,TGTGCCAGCAGCTTGACTGATGGCACTGAAGCTTTCTTT,CASSLTDGTEAFF
.,TRBV7-8,.,TRBJ1-3,TGTGCCAGCAGCCCCACTCCAGGAACTGGAAACACCATATATTTT,CASSPTPGTGNTIYF
.,TRBV4-1,.,TRBJ2-1,TGCGCCAGCAGCCAAGGCGCAGGGCGAGTATCCAATGAGCAGTTCTTC,CASSQGAGRVSNEQFF
TRBD2,TRBV20-1,few,TRBJ2-3,TGCAGTGCTAGACCCCCGGGACTACGGCGGGATACGCAGTATTTT,CSARPPGLRRDTQYF
.,TRBV7-9,few,TRBJ2-1,TGTGCCAGCAGCATGACGGGCCGCTCCCAGGATGAGCAGTTCTTC,CASSMTGRSQDEQFF
.,TRBV15,many,TRBJ2-5,TGTGCCACCAGCCCCAGAGGGAATCAAGGGGAGACCCAGTACTTC,CATSPRGNQGETQYF
TRBD1,TRBV10-3,few,TRBJ2-3,TGTGCCATCAGTGAAAAGGCCGCCTCAGGACAGGGGGCAGATACGCAGTATTTT,CAISEKAASGQGADTQYF
.,TRBV5-1,.,TRBJ1-1,TGCGCCAGCAGCTTGGAGAGGGGGTCAGGGCGGGCCACTGAAGCTTTCTTT,CASSLERGSGRATEAFF
TRBD2,TRBV4-3,many,TRBJ2-3,TGCGCCAGCAGCCCCCTGGCGGGGGGGACCACAGATACGCAGTATTTT,CASSPLAGGTTDTQYF
TRBD2,TRBV20-1,many,TRBJ2-1,TGCAGTGCGCGGGGGTACAATGAGCAGTTCTTC,CSARGYNEQFF
.,TRBV4-3,.,TRBJ2-3,TGCGCCAGCAGCCGAGGACACTCTAGCACAGATACGCAGTATTTT,CASSRGHSSTDTQYF
TRBD1,TRBV3-1,few,TRBJ2-2,TGTGCCAGCACCCAAACTATTTCAGGGGGCACGTGGACCGGGGAGCTGTTTTTT,CASTQTISGGTWTGELFF
.,TRBV27,few,TRBJ2-1,TGTGCCAGCGCCCCCCAGGGAAGAGGCCTCAATGAGCAGTTCTTC,CASAPQGRGLNEQFF
.,TRBV4-1,.,TRBJ1-3,TGCGCCAGCAGCCAAGACCCCAGGGGCGGAAACACCATATATTTT,CASSQDPRGGNTIYF
.,TRBV7-2,many,TRBJ1-3,TGTGCCAGCAGCTTAGTGGATAGGGGAAACACCATATATTTT,CASSLVDRGNTIYF
TRBD1,TRBV5-5,many,TRBJ1-4,TGTGCCAGCAGTCCCAGGACAGGGGAAGAAAAACTGTTTTTT,CASSPRTGEEKLFF
.,TRBV11-1,.,TRBJ2-1,TGTGCCAGCAGCTTAAACAGTCACTACAATGAGCAGTTCTTC,CASSLNSHYNEQFF
TRBD1,TRBV30,.,TRBJ1-3,TGTGCCTGGCAGGGCCGCGGGACAGAGACTTCCTCTGGAAACACCATATATTTT,CAWQGRGTETSSGNTIYF
.,TRBV19,.,TRBJ1-6,TGTGCCAGTATGCAGGGAAATTCACCCCTCCACTTT,CASMQGNSPLHF
.,TRBV4-2,.,TRBJ2-3,TGTGCCAGCAGCCAAGAGAGCATTAGCACAGATACGCAGTATTTT,CASSQESISTDTQYF
.,TRBV20-1,few,TRBJ2-7,TGCAGTGCCCTGGACCGCCCCTACGAGCAGTACTTC,CSALDRPYEQYF
TRBD1,TRBV7-2,few,TRBJ1-1,TGTGCCAGCAGCTTCCACAGGGGGGGGACTGAAGCTTTCTTT,CASSFHRGGTEAFF
.,TRBV5-1,.,TRBJ2-6,TGCGCCAGCGGCGACCTCTACTCTGGGGCCAACGTCCTGACTTTC,CASGDLYSGANVLTF
TRBD1,TRBV29-1,.,TRBJ2-1,TGCAGCGGCGCCCGGGACAGGGGAGGAAATGAGCAGTTCTTC,CSGARDRGGNEQFF
.,TRBV7-9,.,TRBJ1-5,TGTGCCAGCAGCCCAAGATCAGAGGTCAGCAATCAGCCCCAGCATTTT,CASSPRSEVSNQPQHF
.,TRBV6-4,few,TRBJ2-3,TGTGCCAGCAGTGACGGGGAGTCGTCGGCAGATACGCAGTATTTT,CASSDGESSADTQYF
TRBD1,TRBV20-1,few,TRBJ1-4,TGCAGTGCTAGACCAGGGGGTCCGGAAACTAATGAAAAACTGTTTTTT,CSARPGGPETNEKLFF
.,TRBV7-2,many,TRBJ1-1,TGTGCCAGCAGCTGGGACGGGAACACTGAAGCTTTCTTT,CASSWDGNTEAFF
TRBD1,TRBV7-9,.,TRBJ2-1,TGTGCCAGCAGCAACCGGGACAGGGTCCCCAATGAGCAGTTCTTC,CASSNRDRVPNEQFF
TRBD1,TRBV20-1,few,TRBJ1-5,TGCAGTGCTAGAGACCCCGGGACAGGGCATAGCAATCAGCCCCAGCATTTT,CSARDPGTGHSNQPQHF
.,TRBV10-2,many,TRBJ2-7,TGCGCCAGCAGTGATGTCTCGGAAGGGCGGTACGAGCAGTACTTC,CASSDVSEGRYEQYF
.,TRBV28,few,TRBJ2-4,TGTGCCAGCAATCTTGGGAACATTCAGTACTTC,CASNLGNIQYF
TRBD1,TRBV5-1,many,TRBJ2-7,TGCGCCAGCAGCTTGGGCAGGGGGCTCTACGAGCAGTACTTC,CASSLGRGLYEQYF
.,TRBV7-2,few,TRBJ1-5,TGTGCCAGCAGCTTAGGACAGTACAATCAGCCCCAGCATTTT,CASSLGQYNQPQHF
TRBD1,TRBV7-9,many,TRBJ1-1,TGTGCCAGCAGCTTCCAGACAGGGGCCACTGAAGCTTTCTTT,CASSFQTGATEAFF
TRBD2,TRBV6-5,many,TRBJ2-3,TGTGCCAGCAGTTATCTCGCACCCAAAGGACTAGCGGATACGCAGTATTTT,CASSYLAPKGLADTQYF
.,TRBV20-1,.,TRBJ2-1,TGCAGTGCTAGAGATTCCAGGGGTGACTACAATGAGCAGTTCTTC,CSARDSRGDYNEQFF
TRBD1,TRBV7-2,few,TRBJ2-2,TGTGCCAGCAGGGGACAGTTAAACACCGGGGAGCTGTTTTTT,CASRGQLNTGELFF
.,TRBV29-1,few,TRBJ1-1,TGCAGCGCCCTAAAACAGGGAGGCACTGAAGCTTTCTTT,CSALKQGGTEAFF
TRBD1,TRBV6-2/TRBV6-3,few,TRBJ1-2,TGTGCCAGCAGTTACTGGGACAGGGGAAACCTAGAGCAAGGGGGGATCGGCTATGGCTACACCTTC,CASSYWDRGNLEQGGIGYGYTF
.,TRBV7-8,.,TRBJ2-7,TGTGCCAGCAGCTTAACGCTGGGGGAGCAGTACTTC,CASSLTLGEQYF
TRBD1,TRBV7-2,few,TRBJ1-4,TGTGCCAGCAGCTTCAGTACCGGGACAGGGACTTTTTTT,CASSFSTGTGTFF
.,TRBV7-9,few,TRBJ2-3,TGTGCCAGCAGCTCGGGGGACACTGGCACAGATACGCAGTATTTT,CASSSGDTGTDTQYF